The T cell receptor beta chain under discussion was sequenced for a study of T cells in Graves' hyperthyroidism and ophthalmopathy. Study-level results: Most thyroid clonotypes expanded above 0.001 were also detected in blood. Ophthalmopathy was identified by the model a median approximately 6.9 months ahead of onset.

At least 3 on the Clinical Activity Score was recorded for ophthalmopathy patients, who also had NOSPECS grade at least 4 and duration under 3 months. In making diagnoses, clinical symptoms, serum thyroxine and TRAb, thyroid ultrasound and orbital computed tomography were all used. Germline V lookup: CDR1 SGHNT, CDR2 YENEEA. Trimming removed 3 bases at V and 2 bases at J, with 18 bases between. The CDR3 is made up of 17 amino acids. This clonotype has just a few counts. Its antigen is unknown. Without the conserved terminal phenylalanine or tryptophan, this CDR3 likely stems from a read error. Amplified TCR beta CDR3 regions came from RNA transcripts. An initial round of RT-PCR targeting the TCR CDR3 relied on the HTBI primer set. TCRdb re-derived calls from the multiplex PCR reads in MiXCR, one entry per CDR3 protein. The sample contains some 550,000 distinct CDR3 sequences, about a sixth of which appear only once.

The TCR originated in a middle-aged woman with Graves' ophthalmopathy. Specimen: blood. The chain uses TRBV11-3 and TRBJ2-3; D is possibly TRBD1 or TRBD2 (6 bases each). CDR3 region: CASSLILGGQNTDTQYL. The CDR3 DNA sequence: TGTGCCAGCAGCTTGATTCTCGGGGGCCAAAACACAGATACGCAGTATCTT.